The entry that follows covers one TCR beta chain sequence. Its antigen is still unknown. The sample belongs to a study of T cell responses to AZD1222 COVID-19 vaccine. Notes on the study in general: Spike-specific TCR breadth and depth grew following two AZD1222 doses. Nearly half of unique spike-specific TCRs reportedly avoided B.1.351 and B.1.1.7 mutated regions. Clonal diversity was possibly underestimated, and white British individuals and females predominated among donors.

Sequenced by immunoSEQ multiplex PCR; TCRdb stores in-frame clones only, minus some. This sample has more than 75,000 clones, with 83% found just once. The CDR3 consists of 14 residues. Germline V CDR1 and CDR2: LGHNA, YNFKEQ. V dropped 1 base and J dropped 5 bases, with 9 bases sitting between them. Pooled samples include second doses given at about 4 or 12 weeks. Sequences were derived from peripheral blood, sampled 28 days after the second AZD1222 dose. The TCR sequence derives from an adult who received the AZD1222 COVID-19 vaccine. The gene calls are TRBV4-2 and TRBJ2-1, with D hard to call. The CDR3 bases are TGTGCCAGCAGCCAAGGCCAGGCCGACAATGAGCAGTTCTTC. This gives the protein CASSQGQADNEQFF.